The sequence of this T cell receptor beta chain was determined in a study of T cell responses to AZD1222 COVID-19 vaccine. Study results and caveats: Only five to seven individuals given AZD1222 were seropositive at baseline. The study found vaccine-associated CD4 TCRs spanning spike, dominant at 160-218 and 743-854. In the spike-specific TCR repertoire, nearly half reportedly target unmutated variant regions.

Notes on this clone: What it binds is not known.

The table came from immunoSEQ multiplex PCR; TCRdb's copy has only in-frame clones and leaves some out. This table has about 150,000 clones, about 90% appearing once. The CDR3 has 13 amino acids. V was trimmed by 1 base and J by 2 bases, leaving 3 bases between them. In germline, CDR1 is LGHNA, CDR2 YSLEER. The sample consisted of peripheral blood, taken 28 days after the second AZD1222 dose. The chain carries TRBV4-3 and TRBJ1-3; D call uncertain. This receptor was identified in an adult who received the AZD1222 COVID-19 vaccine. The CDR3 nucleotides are TGCGCCAGCAGCCAAGCGACTGGAAACACCATATATTTT. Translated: CASSQATGNTIYF.